The sequence of this TCR beta chain was determined in a study of T and B cells in COVID-19 patients. Study-wide background: Most recovered patients had mild to moderate COVID-19 treated as outpatients. Of about 20 active-infection patients, over 9 were critically ill with mechanical ventilation or extracorporeal membrane oxygenation.

TRB rearrangements were amplified by multiplex PCR with BIOMED2 TRB-A/B primers. MiXCR, applied by TCRdb to the multiplex PCR reads, yields one record per CDR3 protein. The top ten hold approximately 3% of the sample, which has roughly 23,000 distinct CDR3 sequences, about 32% seen once. From blood, about 250-500 ng of genomic DNA served as TRB template. CDR1 is MNHEY, CDR2 SVGEGT, per germline. The CDR3 is 15 residues long. V dropped 7 bases and J dropped 5 bases, with 20 bases sitting between them. The chain uses TRBV6-2 or TRBV6-3 and TRBJ2-5, with a possible D match to TRBD2 (5 bases). The source material was blood. The receptor's source is a human donor who had recovered from COVID-19. The DNA of the CDR3 is TGTGCCAGCAAGGGAAGGGCGGGCGTAGGGGAGACCCAGTACTTC. This sequence encodes CASKGRAGVGETQYF.